This T cell receptor (beta chain) derives from a study of blood T cell repertoires in COVID-19 (TCRdb year 2020). About the full investigation: Collaborator samples came from the United States, Italy and Spain and covered acute and convalescent phases of COVID-19. Samples were obtained from the ongoing ImmuneRACE study (first 160 participants) and from some 1,200 subjects provided by 6 global collaborators. A freely available public database, intended as a resource for researchers studying the immune response to SARS-CoV-2, is where the repertoires were released. Subjects who had been exposed to COVID-19, were actively infected with it, or had recovered from it provided the deeply sampled blood TCRbeta repertoires that made up the dataset. Where HLA class I and class II types were available, the types were taken from metadata supplied by the sample provider, not from assay-based typing. The material from the prospective study consisted of cDNA or gDNA derived from T cells, B-cell-depleted T cells, or PBMCs. Nearly every sample came with metadata listing a de-identified subject ID, COVID-19 status, age in years and sex.

Collaborating institutions collected whole blood in K2EDTA tubes following their own protocols. For TCRbeta analysis, collaborators shipped samples as frozen whole blood, isolated PBMCs, or DNA extracted from either of those sample types. The paper as a whole reports these results and caveats: The amount of clinical and demographic metadata varied by source and participant and was provided uncurated.

TCRbeta CDR3 regions were amplified from genomic DNA using the immunoSEQ Assay, a bias-controlled multiplex PCR. The authors' analysis ran thus. The number of nucleated cells in each sample was estimated from the amplification of reference gene primers within the assay. To quantify the absolute abundance of each unique TCRbeta CDR3 rearrangement, sequence reads were collapsed and filtered. For each sample, productive Simpson clonality was calculated as the square root of Simpson's diversity index across productive rearrangements. TCRdb took over this immuneACCESS table, retaining in-frame rearrangements with V and J assigned. Such tables are incomplete; in checked studies, under half of the missing clones stem from an unresolved V gene, and the remainder is unexplained. From that table come the V and J calls and clone size; the DNA was used to work out D and trimming. The sample table holds over 350,000 clones, of which about nine tenths were seen once. The ten largest clones capture around 1.4% of the sample.

A single count supports this clone. No antigen is known for it. No qualities accompany the bases; no much larger clone lies one base away. From a lookup of the germline V gene (reference sequence), CDR1 and CDR2 are SEHNR and FQNEAQ. The CDR3 numbers 15 residues from cysteine through phenylalanine. Only the CDR3 DNA stays, 45 bases, in frame from base 1. V lost 5 bases and J lost 2 bases, and the count of bases not matched to a germline gene is 9. Source material: peripheral blood. The chain is assembled from TRBV7-9 and TRBJ2-7; the central 7 bases match TRBD1. The TCR sequence derives from a woman in her 30s with active or convalescent COVID-19. For the CDR3, the sequence is CASSPSLTGTYEQYF. The DNA is TGTGCCAGCAGCCCAAGCTTGACAGGGACCTACGAGCAGTACTTC. Reference TRBV7-9 and TRBJ2-7 genes cover what lies past the CDR3, so the full variable domain is DTGVSQNPRHKITKRGQNVTFRCDPISEHNRLYWYRQTLGQGPEFLTYFQNEAQLEKSRLLSDRFSAERPKGSFSTLEIQRTEQGDSAMYLCASSPSLTGTYEQYFGPGTRLTVT.